Given below is one TCR beta chain in context. The target antigen is unknown. V was pared by 4 bases and J by 0 bases, with 6 bases of the junction left unmatched. Germline V gene data show CDR1 as SNHLY and CDR2 as FYNNEI. This CDR3 spans 16 amino acids. The data derive from a study of shared clonotypes between healthy human individuals. Study-level points and caveats: Around 5% was the fraction of naive CD4 clonotypes found shared across several donors.

Using immunoSEQ multiplex PCR, the repertoire was profiled, and TCRdb retains in-frame clones only, with some absent. The table has about 320,000 clones, around 86% seen once. Sequences were obtained from memory CD8+ T cells sorted from blood. Subset defined: CD45RO+ cells pooled with CCR7-negative TemRA cells. This chain links TRBV2 with TRBJ2-1, with 7 bases that match TRBD2. The source is a man aged 18 to 30 in good health. For the CDR3, the DNA is TGTGCCAGCAGTGCACTAGCGCGGAGCTCCTACAATGAGCAGTTCTTC. Protein sequence: CASSALARSSYNEQFF.